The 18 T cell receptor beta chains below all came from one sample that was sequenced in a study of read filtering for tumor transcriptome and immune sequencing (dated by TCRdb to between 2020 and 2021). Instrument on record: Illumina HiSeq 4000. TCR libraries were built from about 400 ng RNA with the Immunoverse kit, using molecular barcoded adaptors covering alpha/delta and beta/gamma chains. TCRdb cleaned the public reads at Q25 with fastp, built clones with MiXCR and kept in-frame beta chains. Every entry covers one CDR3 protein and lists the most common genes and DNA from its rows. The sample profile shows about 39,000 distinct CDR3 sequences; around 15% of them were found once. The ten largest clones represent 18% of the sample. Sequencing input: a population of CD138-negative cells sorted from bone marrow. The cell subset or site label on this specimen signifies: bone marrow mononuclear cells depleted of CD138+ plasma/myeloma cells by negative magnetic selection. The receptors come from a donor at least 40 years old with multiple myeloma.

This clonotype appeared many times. Here the CDR3 DNA reads TGTGCCAGCTCACCAAGAGGGGGGAACACTGAAGCTTTCTTT. This codes for CASSPRGGNTEAFF. The rearrangement joins TRBV18 to TRBJ1-1; perhaps TRBD1 as D (6 bases). The germline V gene has CDR1 KGHSH and CDR2 LQKENI. The V end lost 2 bases, the J end lost 1 base, and 8 bases lay between the germline ends. The CDR3 spans 14 residues.

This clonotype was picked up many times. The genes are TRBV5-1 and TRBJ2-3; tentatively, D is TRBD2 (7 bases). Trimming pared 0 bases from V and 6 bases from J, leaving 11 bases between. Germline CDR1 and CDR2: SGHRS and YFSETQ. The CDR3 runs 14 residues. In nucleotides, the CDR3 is TGCGCCAGCAGCTTGGTACAGGGAGGGGATACGCAGTATTTT. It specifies CASSLVQGGDTQYF.

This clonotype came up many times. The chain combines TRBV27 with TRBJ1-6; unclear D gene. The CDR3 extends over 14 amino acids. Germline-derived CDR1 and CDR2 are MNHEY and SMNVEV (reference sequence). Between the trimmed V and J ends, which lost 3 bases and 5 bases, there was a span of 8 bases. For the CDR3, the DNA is TGTGCCAGCAGTTTGAACAGCCATAATTCACCCCTCCACTTT. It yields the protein CASSLNSHNSPLHF.

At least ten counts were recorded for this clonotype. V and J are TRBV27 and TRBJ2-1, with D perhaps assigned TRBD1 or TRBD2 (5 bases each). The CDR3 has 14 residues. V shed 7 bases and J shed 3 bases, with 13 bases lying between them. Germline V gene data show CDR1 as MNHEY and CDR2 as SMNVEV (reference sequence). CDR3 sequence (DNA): TGTGCCAGCAAACCGGGACGGGGCTACAATGAGCAGTTCTTC. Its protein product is CASKPGRGYNEQFF.

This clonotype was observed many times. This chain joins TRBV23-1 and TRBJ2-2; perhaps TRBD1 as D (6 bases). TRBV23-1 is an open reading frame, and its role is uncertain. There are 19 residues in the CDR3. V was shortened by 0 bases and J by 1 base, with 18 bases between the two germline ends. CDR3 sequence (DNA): TGCGCCAGCAGTCAATCTGGGACAATTGGCCTCTTGAACACCGGGGAGCTGTTTTTT. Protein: CASSQSGTIGLLNTGELFF.

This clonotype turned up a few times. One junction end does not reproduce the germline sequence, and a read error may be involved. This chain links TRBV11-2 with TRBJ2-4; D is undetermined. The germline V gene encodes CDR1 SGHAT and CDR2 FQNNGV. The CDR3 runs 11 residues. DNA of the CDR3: TGTGCCAGCAGCTCCTGGCTGGGCCTAAACTTC. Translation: CASSSWLGLNF.

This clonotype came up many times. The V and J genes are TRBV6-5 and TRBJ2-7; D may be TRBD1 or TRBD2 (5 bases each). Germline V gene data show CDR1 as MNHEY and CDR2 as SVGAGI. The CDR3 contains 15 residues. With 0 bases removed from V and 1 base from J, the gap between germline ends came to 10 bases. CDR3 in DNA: TGTGCCAGCAGTTACTCGTATTGGGGGTCCTACGAGCAGTACTTC. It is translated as CASSYSYWGSYEQYF.

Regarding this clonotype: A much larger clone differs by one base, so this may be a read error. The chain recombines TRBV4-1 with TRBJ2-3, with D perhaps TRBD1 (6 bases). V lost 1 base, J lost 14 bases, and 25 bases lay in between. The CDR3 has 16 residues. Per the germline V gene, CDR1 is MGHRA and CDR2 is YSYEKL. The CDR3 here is CASSQAPEPTGFMRYF. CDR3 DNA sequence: TGCGCCAGCAGCCAAGCGCCGGAACCTACAGGGTTTATGCGGTATTTT.

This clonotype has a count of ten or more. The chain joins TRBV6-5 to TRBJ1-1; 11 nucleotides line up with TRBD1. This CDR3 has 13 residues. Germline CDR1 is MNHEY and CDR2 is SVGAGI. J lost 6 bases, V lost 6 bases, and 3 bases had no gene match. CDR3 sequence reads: CASRDRGLAEAFF. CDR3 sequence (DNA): TGTGCCAGCAGGGACAGGGGGCTGGCTGAAGCTTTCTTT.

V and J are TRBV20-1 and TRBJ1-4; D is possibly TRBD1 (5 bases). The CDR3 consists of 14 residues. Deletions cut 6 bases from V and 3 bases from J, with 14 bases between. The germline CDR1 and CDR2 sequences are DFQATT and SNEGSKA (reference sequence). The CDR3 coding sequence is TGCAGTGCAAGCGAGGGGCTGGCTAATGAAAAACTGTTTTTT. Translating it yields CSASEGLANEKLFF.

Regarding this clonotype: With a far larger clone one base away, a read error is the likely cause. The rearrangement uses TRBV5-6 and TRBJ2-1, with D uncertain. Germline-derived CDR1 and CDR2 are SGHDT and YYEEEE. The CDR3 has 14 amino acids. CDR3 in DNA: TGCGCCAGCAGCTTGACGACTCCTGACGATGAGCAGTTCTTC. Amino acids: CASSLTTPDDEQFF.

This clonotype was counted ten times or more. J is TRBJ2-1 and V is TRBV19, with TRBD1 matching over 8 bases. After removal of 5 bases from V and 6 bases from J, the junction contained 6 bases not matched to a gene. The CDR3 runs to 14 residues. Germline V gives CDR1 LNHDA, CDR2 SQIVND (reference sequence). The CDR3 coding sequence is TGTGCCAGTAGTCCCGCGGGACAGGCCAATGAGCAGTTCTTC. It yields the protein CASSPAGQANEQFF.

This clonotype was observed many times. DNA of the CDR3: TGTGCAAGTCGCTTAGCCGGGAGTGCGGGGGGGCTCGGTGCGAACACCGGGGAGCTGTTTTTT. Its translation: CASRLAGSAGGLGANTGELFF. The chain employs TRBV12-2 and TRBJ2-2; TRBD2 is taken as the D call from the table, unchecked against the DNA. TRBV12-2 is flagged as a pseudogene. The CDR3 is 21 amino acids.

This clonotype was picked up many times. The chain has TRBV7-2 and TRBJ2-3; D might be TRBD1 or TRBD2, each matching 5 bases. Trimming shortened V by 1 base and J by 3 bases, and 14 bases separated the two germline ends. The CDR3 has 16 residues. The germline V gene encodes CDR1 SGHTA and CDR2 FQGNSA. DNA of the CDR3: TGTGCCAGCAGCTTAGACGGTAGGGGACGGACAGATACGCAGTATTTT. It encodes CASSLDGRGRTDTQYF. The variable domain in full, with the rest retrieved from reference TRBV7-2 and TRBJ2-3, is GAGVSQSPSNKVTEKGKDVELRCDPISGHTALYWYRQSLGQGLEFLIYFQGNSAPDKSGLPSDRFSAERTGGSVSTLTIQRTQQEDSAVYLCASSLDGRGRTDTQYFGPGTRLTVL.

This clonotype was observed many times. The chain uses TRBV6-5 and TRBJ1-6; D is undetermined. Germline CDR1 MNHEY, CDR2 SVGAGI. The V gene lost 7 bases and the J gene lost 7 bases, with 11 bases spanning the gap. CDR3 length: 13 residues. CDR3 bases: TGTGCCAGCACAAGAGCCGAGAATTCACCCCTCCACTTT. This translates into CASTRAENSPLHF.

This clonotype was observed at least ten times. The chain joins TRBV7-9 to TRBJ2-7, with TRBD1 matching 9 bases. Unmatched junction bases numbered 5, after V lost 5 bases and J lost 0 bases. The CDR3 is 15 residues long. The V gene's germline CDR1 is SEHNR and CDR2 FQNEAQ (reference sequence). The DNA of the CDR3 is TGTGCCAGCAGCCCCCGGGACAGGGACTCCTACGAGCAGTACTTC. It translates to CASSPRDRDSYEQYF.

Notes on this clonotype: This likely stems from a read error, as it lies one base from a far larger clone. The CDR3 spells CASSPVGYSYNEQYF. For the CDR3, the DNA is TGTGCCAGCTCACCTGTTGGATACTCCTACAATGAGCAGTACTTC. V and J are TRBV18 and TRBJ2-7; no clear D. The CDR3 is made up of 15 amino acids. V dropped 3 bases and J dropped 7 bases, with 19 bases sitting between them. Germline V lookup: CDR1 KGHSH, CDR2 LQKENI.

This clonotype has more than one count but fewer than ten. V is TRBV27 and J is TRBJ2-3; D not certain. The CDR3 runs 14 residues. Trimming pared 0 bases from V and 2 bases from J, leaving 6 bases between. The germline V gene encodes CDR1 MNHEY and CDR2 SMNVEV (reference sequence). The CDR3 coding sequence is TGTGCCAGCAGTTTATCGGTTGCCACAGATACGCAGTATTTT. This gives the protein CASSLSVATDTQYF.